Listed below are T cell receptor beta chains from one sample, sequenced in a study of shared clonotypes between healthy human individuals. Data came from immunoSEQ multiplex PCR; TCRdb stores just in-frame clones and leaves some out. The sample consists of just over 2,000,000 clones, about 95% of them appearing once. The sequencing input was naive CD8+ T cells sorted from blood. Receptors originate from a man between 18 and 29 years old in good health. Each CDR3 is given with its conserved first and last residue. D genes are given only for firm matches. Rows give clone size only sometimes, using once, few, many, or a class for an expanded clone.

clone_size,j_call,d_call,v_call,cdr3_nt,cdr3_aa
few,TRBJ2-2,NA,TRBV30,TGTGCCTGGAGGGGCCCTGGGGCCGGGGAGCTGTTTTTT,CAWRGPGAGELFF
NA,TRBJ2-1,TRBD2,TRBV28,TGTGCCAGCAGTGGGCTAGCGGGAGACAATGAGCAGTTCTTC,CASSGLAGDNEQFF
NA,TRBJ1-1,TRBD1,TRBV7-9,TGTGCCAGCAGCCCCCGACAGGGGGAGACCATGAACACTGAAGCTTTCTTT,CASSPRQGETMNTEAFF
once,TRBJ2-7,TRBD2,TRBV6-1,TGTGCCAGCAGTTCTAGCGGGGTTGGCGAGCAGTACTTC,CASSSSGVGEQYF
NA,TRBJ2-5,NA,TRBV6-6,TGTGCCAGCAGTTACGTTAGAACCGGAGAGACCCAGTACTTC,CASSYVRTGETQYF
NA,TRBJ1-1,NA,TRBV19,TGTGCCAGTAGTAAGGGGGGGCAAGTCACTGAAGCTTTCTTT,CASSKGGQVTEAFF
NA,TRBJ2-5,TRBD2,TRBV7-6,TGTGCCAGCAGCTCTTTAGCGGGAGGGCCTCGGGAGACCCAGTACTTC,CASSSLAGGPRETQYF
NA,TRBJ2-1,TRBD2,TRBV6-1,TGTGCCAGCAGTGAAGGGACTAGCGGGGCCAAGGGGTTCTTC,CASSEGTSGAKGFF
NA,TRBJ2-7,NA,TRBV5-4,TGTGCCAGCAGCTTGGCCGACAGCTCCTACGAGCAGTACTTC,CASSLADSSYEQYF
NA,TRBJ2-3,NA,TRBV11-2,TGTGCCAGCAGCTCTTGGAGTCTGGCGCAGTATTTT,CASSSWSLAQYF
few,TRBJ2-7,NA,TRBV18,TGTGCCAGCTCACCATCTCGCTCCTACGAGCAGTACTTC,CASSPSRSYEQYF
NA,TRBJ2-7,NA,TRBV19,TGTGCCAGTAGTATCGGTAGCTCCTACGAGCAGTACTTC,CASSIGSSYEQYF
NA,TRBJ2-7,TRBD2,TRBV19,TGTGCCAGTAGTGCGGGAGGGTCCTACGAGCAGTACTTC,CASSAGGSYEQYF
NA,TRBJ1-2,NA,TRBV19,TGTGCCAGTAGTATAGATGCCGGGACAAGCTATGGCTACACCTTC,CASSIDAGTSYGYTF
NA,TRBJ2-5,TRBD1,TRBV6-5,TGTGCCAGCGGCCTGACAGGGAACCAAGAGACCCAGTACTTC,CASGLTGNQETQYF
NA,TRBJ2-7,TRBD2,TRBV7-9,TGTGCCAGCAGCGATGCAGGTAGCGGGAGGGCCGACGAGCAGTACTTC,CASSDAGSGRADEQYF
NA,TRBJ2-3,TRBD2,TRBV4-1,TGCGCCAGCAGGCTAGCGGAGCTCACAGATACGCAGTATTTT,CASRLAELTDTQYF
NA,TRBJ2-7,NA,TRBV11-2,TGTGCCAGCAGCTTCCAGGGGGGCTCCTACGAGCAGTACTTC,CASSFQGGSYEQYF
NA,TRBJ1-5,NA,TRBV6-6,TGTGCCAGCAGTTACTCGACCAGCACCAATCAGCCCCAGCATTTT,CASSYSTSTNQPQHF
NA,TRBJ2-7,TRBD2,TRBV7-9,TGTGCCAGCAGCTCGACAGACTGGACTAGCGGGAGTGGCGAGCAGTACTTC,CASSSTDWTSGSGEQYF
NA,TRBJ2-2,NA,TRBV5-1,TGCGCCAGCAGCTTGGTTGGGGCCACCGGGGAGCTGTTTTTT,CASSLVGATGELFF
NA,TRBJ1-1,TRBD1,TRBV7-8,TGTGCCAGCAGCGAACAGGGGGTCCTGGCCTCCACTGAAGCTTTCTTT,CASSEQGVLASTEAFF
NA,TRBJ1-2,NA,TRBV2,TGTGCCAGCATACGTGAGGGGCAAACGAGCGTCTATGGCTACACCTTC,CASIREGQTSVYGYTF
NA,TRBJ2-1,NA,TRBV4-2,TGTGCCAGCAGCCATCAAGTTTTTTACAATGAGCAGTTCTTC,CASSHQVFYNEQFF
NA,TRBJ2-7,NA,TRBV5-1,TGCGCCAGCAGTTTGGATCCGGACGGGGCCACCTACGAGCAGTACTTC,CASSLDPDGATYEQYF
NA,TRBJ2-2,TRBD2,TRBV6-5,TGTGCCAGCAGTTACTCGGGACTACCCGGGGAGCTGTTTTTT,CASSYSGLPGELFF
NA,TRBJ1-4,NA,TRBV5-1,TGCGCCAGCAGCTTGTCTTCGCTTGGAGCAAGTGACCGTCCAGAGACTAATGAAAAACTGTTTTTT,CASSLSSLGASDRPETNEKLFF